This entry lists 3 T cell receptor beta chains sequenced from one sample in a study of PD-1 blockade in classical Hodgkin lymphoma (dated by TCRdb to 2020 to 2021). What this sample's time point label stands for: newly diagnosed, previously untreated cHL patient sample. The library was made by the immunoSEQ multiplex PCR assay. The table comes from immuneACCESS by way of TCRdb, which keeps in-frame sequences with V and J called. Part of the clones is missing from these tables; in studies checked, under half for an unresolved V gene and the rest for unknown reasons. The sample yields 70,000 or so clones; over 85% were counted once. The ten top clones hold over 2.5% of the sample. Sequencing was carried out using peripheral blood mononuclear cells (PBMCs). These receptors came from a human donor with classical Hodgkin lymphoma.

The V and J genes are TRBV15 and TRBJ1-2; D unresolved. The germline V gene encodes CDR1 LNHNV and CDR2 YYDKDF (reference sequence). The CDR3 contains 13 residues. Trimming removed 5 bases from V and 5 bases from J, with 12 bases in between. The CDR3 region is CATSLENQYGYTF. CDR3 coding DNA: TGTGCCACCAGCTTGGAAAATCAGTATGGCTACACCTTC.

The chain recombines TRBV21-1 with TRBJ1-5; the table's D call TRBD1 went unverified against the DNA. TRBV21-1 is designated a pseudogene. The CDR3 is 16 residues long. The CDR3 region is CASSKRDRGPNQPQHF. The CDR3, as DNA: TGTGCCAGCAGCAAGAGGGACAGGGGACCTAATCAGCCCCAGCATTTT.

The rearrangement uses TRBV4-1 and TRBJ2-7; D may be TRBD1 (7 bases). Germline V gives CDR1 MGHRA, CDR2 YSYEKL. The CDR3 spans 15 residues. Trimming shortened V by 1 base and J by 2 bases, and 12 bases separated the two germline ends. For the CDR3, the DNA is TGCGCCAGCAGCCAAGCCAGGGGGGCGGCCTACGAGCAGTACTTC. Encoded protein: CASSQARGAAYEQYF.